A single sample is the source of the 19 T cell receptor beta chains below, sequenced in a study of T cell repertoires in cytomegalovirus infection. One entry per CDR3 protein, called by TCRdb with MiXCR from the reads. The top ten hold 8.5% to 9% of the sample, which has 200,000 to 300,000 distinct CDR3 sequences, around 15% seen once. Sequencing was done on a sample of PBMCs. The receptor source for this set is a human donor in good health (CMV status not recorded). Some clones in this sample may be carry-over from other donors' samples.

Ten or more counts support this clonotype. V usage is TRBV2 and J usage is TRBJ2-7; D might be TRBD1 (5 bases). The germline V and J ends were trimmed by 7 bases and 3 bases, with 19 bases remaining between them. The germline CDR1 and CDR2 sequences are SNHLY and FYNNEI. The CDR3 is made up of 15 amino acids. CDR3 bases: TGTGCCAGCATGGGCAGGGCGCTTGGTTACTACGAGCAGTACTTC. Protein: CASMGRALGYYEQYF.

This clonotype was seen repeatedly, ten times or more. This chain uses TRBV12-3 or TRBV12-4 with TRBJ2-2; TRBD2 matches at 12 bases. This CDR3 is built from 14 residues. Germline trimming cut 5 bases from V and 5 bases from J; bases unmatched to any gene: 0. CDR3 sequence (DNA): TGTGCCAGCAGTGGACTAGCGGGGACCGGGGAGCTGTTTTTT. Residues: CASSGLAGTGELFF.

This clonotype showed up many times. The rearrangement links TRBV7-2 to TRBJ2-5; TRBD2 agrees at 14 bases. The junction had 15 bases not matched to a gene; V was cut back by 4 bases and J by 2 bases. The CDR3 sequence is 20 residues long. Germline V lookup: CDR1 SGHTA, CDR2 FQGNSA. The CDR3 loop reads CASSSRLPGLAGVRQETQYF. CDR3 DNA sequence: TGTGCCAGCAGCTCCCGGCTTCCGGGACTAGCGGGAGTCCGGCAAGAGACCCAGTACTTC.

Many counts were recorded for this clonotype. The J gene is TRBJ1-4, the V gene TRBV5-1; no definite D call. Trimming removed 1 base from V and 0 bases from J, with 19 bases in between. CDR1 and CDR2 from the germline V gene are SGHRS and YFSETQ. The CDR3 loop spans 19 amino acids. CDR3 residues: CASSLRTLGSAATNEKLFF. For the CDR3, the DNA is TGCGCCAGCAGCTTGAGGACTCTAGGGAGTGCGGCAACTAATGAAAAACTGTTTTTT.

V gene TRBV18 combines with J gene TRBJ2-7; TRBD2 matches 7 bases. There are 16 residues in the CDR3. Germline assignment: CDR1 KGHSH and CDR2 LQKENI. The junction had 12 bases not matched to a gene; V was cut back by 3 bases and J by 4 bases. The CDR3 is CASSPEAAGATYEQYF. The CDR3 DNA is TGTGCCAGCTCACCTGAAGCGGCGGGAGCGACATACGAGCAGTACTTC.

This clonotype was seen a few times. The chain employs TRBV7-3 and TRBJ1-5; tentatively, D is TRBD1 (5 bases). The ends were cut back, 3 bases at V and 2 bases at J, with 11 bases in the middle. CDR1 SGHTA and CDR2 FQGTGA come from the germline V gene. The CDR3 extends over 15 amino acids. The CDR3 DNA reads TGTGCCAGCAGCTTCCCAGGGTTTTGCAATCAGCCCCAGCATTTT. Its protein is CASSFPGFCNQPQHF.

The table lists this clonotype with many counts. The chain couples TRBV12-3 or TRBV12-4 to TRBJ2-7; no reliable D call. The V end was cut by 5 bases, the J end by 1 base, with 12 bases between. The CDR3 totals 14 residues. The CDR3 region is CASSPSAGSYEQYF. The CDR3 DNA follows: TGTGCCAGCAGTCCCTCCGCCGGTTCCTACGAGCAGTACTTC.

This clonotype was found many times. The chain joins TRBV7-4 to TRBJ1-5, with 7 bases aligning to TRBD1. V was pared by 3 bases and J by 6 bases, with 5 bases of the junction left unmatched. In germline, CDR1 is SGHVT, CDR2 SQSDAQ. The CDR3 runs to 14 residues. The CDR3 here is CASSLTGRSQPQHF. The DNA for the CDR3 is TGTGCCAGCAGCTTGACAGGGCGTAGTCAGCCCCAGCATTTT.

CDR3 nucleotide sequence: TGTGCCAGCAGCGTACTAGGGATTGGTGGCTACACCTTC. Residues: CASSVLGIGGYTF. The genes are TRBV9 and TRBJ1-2; D is uncertain. Trimming left V 1 base short and J 7 bases short, with 11 bases between. Germline V gene data show CDR1 as SGDLS and CDR2 as YYNGEE. The CDR3 has 13 residues. Looking up the rest from reference TRBV9 and TRBJ1-2 gives the full variable domain: DSGVTQTPKHLITATGQRVTLRCSPRSGDLSVYWYQQSLDQGLQFLIQYYNGEERAKGNILERFSAQQFPDLHSELNLSSLELGDSALYFCASSVLGIGGYTFGSGTRLTVV.

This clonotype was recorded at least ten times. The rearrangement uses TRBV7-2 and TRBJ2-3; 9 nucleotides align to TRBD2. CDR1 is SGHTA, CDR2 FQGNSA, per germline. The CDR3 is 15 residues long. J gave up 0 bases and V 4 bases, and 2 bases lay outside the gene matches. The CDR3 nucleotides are TGTGCCAGCAGCTCTAGCGGGACTAGCACAGATACGCAGTATTTT. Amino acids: CASSSSGTSTDTQYF.

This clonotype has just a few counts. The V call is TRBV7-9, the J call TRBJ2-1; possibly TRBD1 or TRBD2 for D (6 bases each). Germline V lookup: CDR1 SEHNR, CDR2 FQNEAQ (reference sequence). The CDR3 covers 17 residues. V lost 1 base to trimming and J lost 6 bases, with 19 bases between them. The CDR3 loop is CASSLGQGRLSLNEQFF. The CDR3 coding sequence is TGTGCCAGCAGCTTAGGTCAGGGGAGGTTAAGCCTCAATGAGCAGTTCTTC. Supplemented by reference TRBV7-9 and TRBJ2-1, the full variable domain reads DTGVSQNPRHKITKRGQNVTFRCDPISEHNRLYWYRQTLGQGPEFLTYFQNEAQLEKSRLLSDRFSAERPKGSFSTLEIQRTEQGDSAMYLCASSLGQGRLSLNEQFFGPGTRLTVL.

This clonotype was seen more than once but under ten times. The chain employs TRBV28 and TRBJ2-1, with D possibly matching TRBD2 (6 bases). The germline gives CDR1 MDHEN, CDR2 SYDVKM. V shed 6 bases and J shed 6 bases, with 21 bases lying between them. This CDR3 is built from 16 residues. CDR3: CASSPLGLVILNEQFF. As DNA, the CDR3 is TGTGCCAGCAGCCCCTTGGGACTCGTTATACTCAATGAGCAGTTCTTC.

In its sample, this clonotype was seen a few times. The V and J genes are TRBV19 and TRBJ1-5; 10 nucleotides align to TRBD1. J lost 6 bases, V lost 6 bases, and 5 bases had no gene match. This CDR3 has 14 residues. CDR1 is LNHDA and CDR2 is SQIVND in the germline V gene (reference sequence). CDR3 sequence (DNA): TGTGCCAGTAGGCCCGGGACAGGGGTTCAGCCCCAGCATTTT. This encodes CASRPGTGVQPQHF. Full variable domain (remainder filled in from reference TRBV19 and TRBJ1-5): DGGITQSPKYLFRKEGQNVTLSCEQNLNHDAMYWYRQDPGQGLRLIYYSQIVNDFQKGDIAEGYSVSREKKESFPLTVTSAQKNPTAFYLCASRPGTGVQPQHFGDGTRLSIL.

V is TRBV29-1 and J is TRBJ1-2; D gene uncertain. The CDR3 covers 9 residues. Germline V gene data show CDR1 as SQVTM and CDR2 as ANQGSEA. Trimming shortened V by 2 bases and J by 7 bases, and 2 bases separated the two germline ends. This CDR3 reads CSVEPGYTF. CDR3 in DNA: TGCAGCGTTGAACCTGGCTACACCTTC.

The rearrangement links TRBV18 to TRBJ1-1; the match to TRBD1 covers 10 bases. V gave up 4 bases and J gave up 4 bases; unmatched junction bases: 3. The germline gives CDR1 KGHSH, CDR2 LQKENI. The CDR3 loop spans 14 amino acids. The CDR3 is CASSRQGAGTEAFF. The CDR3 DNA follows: TGTGCCAGCTCACGACAGGGGGCGGGCACTGAAGCTTTCTTT.

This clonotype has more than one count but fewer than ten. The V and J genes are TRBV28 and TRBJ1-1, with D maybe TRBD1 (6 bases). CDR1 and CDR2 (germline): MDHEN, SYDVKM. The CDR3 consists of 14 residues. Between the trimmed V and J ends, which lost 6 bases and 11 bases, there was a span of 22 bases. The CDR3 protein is CASSPFRDKTEAFF. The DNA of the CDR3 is TGTGCCAGCAGCCCCTTCCGGGACAAAACAGAGGCTTTCTTT.

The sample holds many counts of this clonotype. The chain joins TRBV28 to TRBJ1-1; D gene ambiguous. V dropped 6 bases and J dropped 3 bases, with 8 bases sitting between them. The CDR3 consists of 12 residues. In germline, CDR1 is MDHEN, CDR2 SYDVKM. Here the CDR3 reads CASSLLHTEAFF. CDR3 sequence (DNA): TGTGCCAGCAGCCTTCTTCACACTGAAGCTTTCTTT. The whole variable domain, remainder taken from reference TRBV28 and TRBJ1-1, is DVKVTQSSRYLVKRTGEKVFLECVQDMDHENMFWYRQDPGLGLRLIYFSYDVKMKEKGDIPEGYSVSREKKERFSLILESASTNQTSMYLCASSLLHTEAFFGQGTRLTVV.

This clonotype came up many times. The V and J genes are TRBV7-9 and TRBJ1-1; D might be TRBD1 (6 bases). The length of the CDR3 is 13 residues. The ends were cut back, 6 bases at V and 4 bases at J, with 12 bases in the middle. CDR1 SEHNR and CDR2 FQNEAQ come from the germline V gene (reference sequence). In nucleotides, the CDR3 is TGTGCCAGCAGGCAAACAGGGTCCACTGAAGCTTTCTTT. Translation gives CASRQTGSTEAFF.

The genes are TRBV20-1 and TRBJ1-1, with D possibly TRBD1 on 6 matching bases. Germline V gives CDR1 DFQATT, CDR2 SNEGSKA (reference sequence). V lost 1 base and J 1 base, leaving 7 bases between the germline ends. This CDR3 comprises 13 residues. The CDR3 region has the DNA TGCAGTGCTAGAGGGGGGGCGAACACTGAAGCTTTCTTT. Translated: CSARGGANTEAFF.